At least ten counts were recorded for the clone carrying this TCR beta chain. The antigen is unknown. This record comes from a study of T cells in Graves' hyperthyroidism and ophthalmopathy. Findings and limits, study-wide: Before onset, by a median of 6.5 months, the model predicted ophthalmopathy. Through a model of 13 V-J features, ophthalmopathy was separated from stable hyperthyroidism.

Trimming took 4 bases from V and 4 from J, leaving 10 bases between them. The CDR3 runs to 13 residues. The germline CDR1 and CDR2 sequences are ENHRY and SYGVKD. Researchers took RNA transcripts and amplified the TCR beta CDR3 regions from them. First-round RT-PCR targeting the TCR CDR3 was performed with the HTBI primer set. TCRdb re-called the multiplex PCR reads with MiXCR, one entry per CDR3 protein. The table shows about 680,000 distinct CDR3 sequences, with roughly 32% occurring only once. Absence of ophthalmopathy progression within 18 months defined stable Graves' hyperthyroidism. Hyperthyroidism, newly diagnosed and lasting under 2 months, affected patients aged 18 to 65.

The specimen was blood. The clonotype originates from a woman in her thirties or forties with Graves' hyperthyroidism. The chain couples TRBV10-3 to TRBJ1-2; TRBD1 might be the D (5 bases). The CDR3 sequence: CAISGGSPYGYTF. The CDR3 DNA follows: TGTGCCATCAGTGGGGGGTCGCCCTATGGCTACACCTTC.